The 27 T cell receptor beta chains below all came from one sample that was sequenced in a study of cytomegalovirus exposure and HLA in healthy donors. It was with 60 Vbeta and 13 Jbeta primers that the PCR ran. Repertoires were generated with immunoSEQ multiplex PCR, while TCRdb's copy carries only in-frame clones and drops some. The table lists roughly 100,000 clones, about 74% of them singletons. Source material: PBMCs. The source of these receptors is a male donor in good health and CMV-seropositive.

The chain links TRBV4-1 to TRBJ2-1; 14 bases fit TRBD2. Looked up from germline, CDR1 is MGHRA and CDR2 is YSYEKL. The length of the CDR3 is 16 residues. V shed 1 base, J shed 12 bases, and the junction held 8 bases outside the gene matches. CDR3 coding DNA: TGCGCCAGCAGCCAAGTAGGGACTAGCGGGAGTGAGGGGCAGTTCTTC. Protein: CASSQVGTSGSEGQFF.

This clone appeared a few times. The chain couples TRBV14 to TRBJ2-2; weak D call: TRBD1 (5 bases). The CDR3 consists of 16 residues. Trimming took off 1 base at V and 0 bases at J, with 9 bases between the two ends. Per germline, CDR1 SGHDN and CDR2 FVKESK. The CDR3 spells CASSQGYRTNTGELFF. CDR3 bases: TGTGCCAGCAGCCAAGGTTACAGGACGAACACCGGGGAGCTGTTTTTT.

This clone was seen once. The CDR3 is CASSTGAGETQYF. In DNA, the CDR3 is TGTGCCAGCAGTACAGGGGCAGGAGAGACCCAGTACTTC. This sequence joins TRBV6-5 and TRBJ2-5; 7 nucleotides align to TRBD1. Germline V gene data show CDR1 as MNHEY and CDR2 as SVGAGI. This CDR3 region has 13 residues. V gave up 5 bases and J gave up 4 bases; unmatched junction bases: 4.

The rearrangement joins TRBV7-3 to TRBJ2-2; 7 nucleotides align to TRBD1. Unmatched junction bases numbered 19, after V lost 6 bases and J lost 6 bases. Germline CDR1 and CDR2: SGHTA and FQGTGA. CDR3 size: 18 residues. The CDR3 DNA sequence: TGTGCCAGCAGTCGGGACAGCCTGTTGGATCGTATCCCCGGGGAGCTGTTTTTT. It codes for CASSRDSLLDRIPGELFF.

This clone was seen only once. The chain has TRBV19 and TRBJ2-7; TRBD2 might be the D (6 bases). The germline V gene encodes CDR1 LNHDA and CDR2 SQIVND (reference sequence). The CDR3 is 14 residues long. V lost 2 bases and J lost 5, with 13 bases in between. CDR3 sequence reads: CASSIRRERNEQYF. CDR3 DNA sequence: TGTGCCAGTAGTATAAGGCGGGAAAGGAACGAGCAGTACTTC.

The chain has TRBV7-8 and TRBJ1-1; 8 nucleotides line up with TRBD1. Germline V CDR1 and CDR2: SGHVS, FQNEAQ. With 0 bases clipped from V and 3 bases from J, the junction kept 6 bases outside the gene matches. The CDR3 sequence is 16 residues long. The CDR3 spells CASSLAGQGADTEAFF. Written as DNA, the CDR3 is TGTGCCAGCAGCTTAGCCGGCCAGGGGGCAGACACTGAAGCTTTCTTT.

Comments on this clone: Additional DNA sequences in this sample encode the identical CDR3. The CDR3, as DNA: TGTGCCAGCAGACCCCCCGGTGGCTATGGCTACACCTTC. Protein product: CASRPPGGYGYTF. The chain couples TRBV28 to TRBJ1-2; unclear D gene. The V gene lost 6 bases and the J gene lost 4 bases, with 12 bases spanning the gap. Germline V lookup: CDR1 MDHEN, CDR2 SYDVKM. The CDR3 is 13 residues long.

The chain employs TRBV4-2 and TRBJ1-1; no clear D gene. V lost 4 bases, J lost 8 bases, and 17 bases lay in between. The CDR3 has 14 residues. CDR1 is LGHNA, CDR2 YNFKEQ, per germline. The DNA of the CDR3 is TGTGCCAGCAGCCTCGCCACGGGTAGGATGGAAGCTTTCTTT. Translation: CASSLATGRMEAFF.

The genes are TRBV5-5 and TRBJ2-1; no clear D. Germline CDR1 is SGHKS and CDR2 is YYEKEE (reference sequence). This CDR3 is built from 13 residues. With 0 bases removed from V and 3 bases from J, the gap between germline ends came to 4 bases. The CDR3 region is CASSLARYNEQFF. The CDR3 DNA follows: TGTGCCAGCAGCTTGGCGCGCTACAATGAGCAGTTCTTC.

V usage is TRBV5-1 and J usage is TRBJ2-3, with 7 bases that match TRBD1. CDR3 length: 15 amino acids. In germline, CDR1 is SGHRS, CDR2 YFSETQ. Germline trimming cut 1 base from V and 6 bases from J; bases unmatched to any gene: 8. The CDR3 region is CASSLPEAGGDTQYF. The CDR3, as DNA: TGCGCCAGCAGCTTGCCCGAGGCAGGGGGTGATACGCAGTATTTT.

The genes are TRBV7-9 and TRBJ1-1; a weak D match, TRBD1 (5 bases). The CDR3 spans 14 residues. V was trimmed by 3 bases and J by 4 bases, leaving 12 bases between them. Germline assignment: CDR1 SEHNR and CDR2 FQNEAQ (reference sequence). CDR3 sequence: CASSFSQGSTEAFF. The CDR3 nucleotides read TGTGCCAGCAGCTTCTCGCAGGGTTCCACTGAAGCTTTCTTT. Based on the CDR3 plus reference TRBV7-9 and TRBJ1-1, the full variable domain is DTGVSQNPRHKITKRGQNVTFRCDPISEHNRLYWYRQTLGQGPEFLTYFQNEAQLEKSRLLSDRFSAERPKGSFSTLEIQRTEQGDSAMYLCASSFSQGSTEAFFGQGTRLTVV.

The chain couples TRBV27 to TRBJ2-1; 10 bases map to TRBD2. Germline trimming cut 4 bases from V and 3 bases from J; bases unmatched to any gene: 9. This CDR3 has 17 residues. Germline CDR1 reads MNHEY; CDR2 reads SMNVEV (reference sequence). This CDR3 reads CASSSQRLAGDYNEQFF. DNA of the CDR3: TGTGCCAGCAGTTCTCAGCGACTAGCGGGTGACTACAATGAGCAGTTCTTC.

The chain uses TRBV10-3 and TRBJ1-4; 7 bases are a match to TRBD1. This CDR3 has 17 amino acids. Germline CDR1 ENHRY, CDR2 SYGVKD. V shed 3 bases, J shed 7 bases, and the junction held 14 bases outside the gene matches. CDR3: CAISDPITGEATEKLFF. CDR3 bases: TGTGCCATCAGTGATCCGATTACAGGGGAGGCTACTGAAAAACTGTTTTTT.

The V and J genes are TRBV5-1 and TRBJ2-2; D remains unclear. Germline-derived CDR1 and CDR2 are SGHRS and YFSETQ. Trimming removed 0 bases at V and 4 bases at J, with 10 bases between. This CDR3 spans 15 amino acids. CDR3 nucleotides: TGCGCCAGCAGCTTGGAACGAGCGACCACCGGGGAGCTGTTTTTT. Amino acid sequence: CASSLERATTGELFF. Supplemented by reference TRBV5-1 and TRBJ2-2, the full variable domain reads KAGVTQTPRYLIKTRGQQVTLSCSPISGHRSVSWYQQTPGQGLQFLFEYFSETQRNKGNFPGRFSGRQFSNSRSEMNVSTLELGDSALYLCASSLERATTGELFFGEGSRLTVL.

This chain joins TRBV6-5 and TRBJ2-3; 8 bases map to TRBD2. After removal of 7 bases from V and 4 bases from J, the junction contained 7 bases not matched to a gene. The CDR3 sequence is 14 residues long. Germline CDR1 and CDR2: MNHEY and SVGAGI. The CDR3 region is CASTPGGPPDTQYF. The CDR3 region has the DNA TGTGCCAGCACGCCGGGAGGGCCTCCAGATACGCAGTATTTT.

The gene calls are TRBV5-6 and TRBJ2-1; 7 positions agree with TRBD2. Per germline, CDR1 SGHDT and CDR2 YYEEEE. V shed 4 bases, J shed 4 bases, and the junction held 5 bases outside the gene matches. This CDR3 region has 14 residues. The CDR3 sequence is CASSRGSLYNEQFF. The CDR3 bases are TGTGCCAGCAGCCGCGGGAGCTTGTACAATGAGCAGTTCTTC.

In this sample, this clone turned up once. The genes are TRBV6-1 and TRBJ1-5; 10 bases align to TRBD1. CDR1 and CDR2 (germline): MNHNS, SASEGT. Trimming removed 6 bases from V and 1 base from J; junction bases left unmatched: 3. There are 15 residues in the CDR3. CDR3 region: CASRDRGQSNQPQHF. CDR3 DNA sequence: TGTGCCAGCAGAGACAGGGGGCAGAGCAATCAGCCCCAGCATTTT.

The rearrangement joins TRBV27 to TRBJ2-5, with D hard to call. This CDR3 spans 14 amino acids. V lost 4 bases to trimming and J lost 7 bases, with 16 bases between them. From germline, CDR1 is MNHEY and CDR2 SMNVEV (reference sequence). The CDR3 loop is CASSSLVTPRTQYF. The CDR3 nucleotides are TGTGCCAGCAGTTCCCTCGTGACTCCGAGGACCCAGTACTTC.

This clone is a singleton in its sample. The chain uses TRBV5-1 and TRBJ2-3; D possibly corresponds to TRBD2 (5 bases). The CDR3 sequence is 15 residues long. Germline V gene lookup returns CDR1 SGHRS and CDR2 YFSETQ. The V end was cut by 4 bases, the J end by 6 bases, with 18 bases between. CDR3 bases: TGCGCCAGCAGCATCGAAGGGTTTAGCGCGGATACGCAGTATTTT. It encodes CASSIEGFSADTQYF.

J is TRBJ1-6 and V is TRBV6-5, with 9 bases that match TRBD1. The V and J ends lost 6 bases and 8 bases, in that order; junction bases with no gene match: 5. This CDR3 is 14 amino acids long. Germline V CDR1 and CDR2: MNHEY, SVGAGI. In DNA form, the CDR3 reads TGTGCCAGCAGGGCAACAGGGGGCTATTCACCCCTCCACTTT. This translates into CASRATGGYSPLHF.

CDR3: CASSHRTGTGNEQFF. The CDR3, as DNA: TGCGCCAGCAGCCATAGGACAGGGACGGGGAATGAGCAGTTCTTC. J is TRBJ2-1 and V is TRBV4-3; TRBD1 agrees at 8 bases. From germline, CDR1 is LGHNA and CDR2 YSLEER. With 3 bases clipped from V and 7 bases from J, the junction kept 8 bases outside the gene matches. The CDR3 is 15 residues long.

The rearrangement joins TRBV7-6 to TRBJ2-2; 9 bases line up with TRBD2. The trim removed 1 base at V and 5 bases at J, leaving 8 bases unmatched. The germline V gene has CDR1 SGHVS and CDR2 FNYEAQ. The CDR3 totals 17 residues. CDR3 sequence (DNA): TGTGCCAGCAGCTTAGACCCTAGCGGGGTTTTGACCGGGGAGCTGTTTTTT. Translation gives CASSLDPSGVLTGELFF.

A note on this clone: Other DNA sequences in the sample encode the same CDR3. The chain carries TRBV4-2 and TRBJ2-3, with 10 bases matching TRBD2. V lost 4 bases to trimming and J lost 0 bases; unmatched junction nucleotides: 4. The CDR3 contains 16 residues. Germline loops: CDR1 LGHNA, CDR2 YNFKEQ. The CDR3 protein is CASSPLLAGSTDTQYF. The DNA for the CDR3 is TGTGCCAGCAGCCCCTTACTAGCGGGGAGCACAGATACGCAGTATTTT.

The CDR3 spells CASSSNFGGTEAFF. Written as DNA, the CDR3 is TGTGCCAGCTCATCGAACTTTGGTGGCACTGAAGCTTTCTTT. The chain combines TRBV18 with TRBJ1-1; D remains unclear. CDR1 and CDR2 (germline): KGHSH, LQKENI. There are 14 residues in the CDR3. Trimming cost V 5 bases and J 4 bases, with 14 bases left between them.

The V and J genes are TRBV29-1 and TRBJ1-5, with D unclear. Germline V gene sequence: CDR1 SQVTM, CDR2 ANQGSEA. The CDR3 loop spans 14 amino acids. The V end was cut by 4 bases, the J end by 2 bases, with 12 bases between. The CDR3 coding sequence is TGCAGCGTTGTGGAGGGTGCGGGCAATCAGCCCCAGCATTTT. Its translation: CSVVEGAGNQPQHF. Complete variable domain (other parts from reference TRBV29-1 and TRBJ1-5): SAVISQKPSRDICQRGTSLTIQCQVDSQVTMMFWYRQQPGQSLTLIATANQGSEATYESGFVIDKFPISRPNLTFSTLTVSNMSPEDSSIYLCSVVEGAGNQPQHFGDGTRLSIL.

V and J are TRBV28 and TRBJ2-7, with a tentative D call TRBD1 (6 bases). V shed 4 bases and J shed 0 bases, with 13 bases lying between them. Germline assignment: CDR1 MDHEN and CDR2 SYDVKM. This CDR3 is built from 15 residues. The CDR3 reads CASSSRQVSSYEQYF. The CDR3 DNA sequence: TGTGCCAGCAGTTCTCGACAGGTTTCCTCCTACGAGCAGTACTTC.

J is TRBJ2-3 and V is TRBV6-5; the match to TRBD2 covers 7 bases. The CDR3 runs 15 residues. CDR1 is MNHEY and CDR2 is SVGAGI in the germline V gene. With V trimmed by 2 bases and J by 3 bases, 5 bases remained unmatched. The DNA for the CDR3 is TGTGCCAGCAGTTACAAGCGGGGCCCAACAGATACGCAGTATTTT. Its protein product is CASSYKRGPTDTQYF.